Listed here are 32 T cell receptor beta chains from one sample, sequenced in a study of T cell responses to AZD1222 COVID-19 vaccine. Sequenced by immunoSEQ multiplex PCR; TCRdb stores in-frame clones only, minus some. The sample contains about 170,000 clones, approximately 92% of which appear only once. This specimen was peripheral blood, taken on day 0 of AZD1222 vaccination. These receptors all stem from an adult in good health.

The chain joins TRBV6-2 or TRBV6-3 to TRBJ1-2; TRBD1 might be the D (5 bases). Germline assignment: CDR1 MNHEY and CDR2 SVGEGT. CDR3 length: 13 residues. Trimming stripped 6 bases from V and 5 bases from J, with 13 bases between. The CDR3 region is CASSIGTRYGYTF. CDR3 nucleotide sequence: TGTGCCAGCAGCATCGGGACGCGTTATGGCTACACCTTC.

Only a few counts were recorded for this clone. CDR3 protein: CASSLSPDRKGGMIEKLFF. The DNA of the CDR3 is TGTGCCAGCAGCCTTTCCCCCGATAGAAAAGGGGGGATGATTGAAAAACTGTTTTTT. This chain links TRBV7-9 with TRBJ1-4; D may be TRBD1 (6 bases). This CDR3 is 19 amino acids long. V was cut by 5 bases and J by 7 bases, with 29 bases left in between. The germline CDR1 and CDR2 sequences are SEHNR and FQNEAQ (reference sequence). Together with reference TRBV7-9 and TRBJ1-4, the CDR3 gives the full variable domain: DTGVSQNPRHKITKRGQNVTFRCDPISEHNRLYWYRQTLGQGPEFLTYFQNEAQLEKSRLLSDRFSAERPKGSFSTLEIQRTEQGDSAMYLCASSLSPDRKGGMIEKLFFGSGTQLSVL.

The chain uses TRBV11-2 and TRBJ2-7, with 11 bases identical to TRBD2. The V and J ends lost 5 bases and 4 bases, in that order; junction bases with no gene match: 7. The V gene's germline CDR1 is SGHAT and CDR2 FQNNGV. There are 15 residues in the CDR3. CDR3 protein: CASSPGLAVWYEQYF. The CDR3 nucleotides are TGTGCCAGCAGCCCGGGACTAGCGGTTTGGTACGAGCAGTACTTC.

This chain links TRBV7-2 with TRBJ1-5; 7 nucleotides match TRBD1. Germline assignment: CDR1 SGHTA and CDR2 FQGNSA. The CDR3 contains 16 residues. With 5 bases clipped from V and 0 bases from J, the junction kept 7 bases outside the gene matches. The CDR3 bases are TGTGCCAGCAGCACCCGACAGGGTGATAGCAATCAGCCCCAGCATTTT. It encodes CASSTRQGDSNQPQHF.

On this clone itself: Other DNA sequences in this sample translate to the same CDR3. This sequence joins TRBV19 and TRBJ1-2; possibly TRBD1 for D (6 bases). V was trimmed by 4 bases and J by 5 bases, leaving 8 bases between them. CDR1 is LNHDA, CDR2 SQIVND, per germline (reference sequence). This CDR3 has 12 amino acids. The CDR3 region is CASSTGEYGYTF. The CDR3 nucleotides are TGTGCCAGTAGTACAGGGGAATATGGCTACACCTTC.

This clone appeared a few times. The J gene is TRBJ2-7, the V gene TRBV6-1; 8 bases are shared with TRBD1. Germline V gene sequence: CDR1 MNHNS, CDR2 SASEGT. The CDR3 loop spans 15 amino acids. After removal of 2 bases from V and 5 bases from J, the junction contained 8 bases not matched to a gene. CDR3 nucleotide sequence: TGTGCCAGCAGTGAATTGGCAGGGGGCGGGAACGAGCAGTACGTC. Its translation is CASSELAGGGNEQYV.

DNA of the CDR3: TGTGCCAGCAGCCCGGGATATGGCTACACCTTC. Its translation is CASSPGYGYTF. The J gene is TRBJ1-2, the V gene TRBV5-4; D is ambiguous. Trimming pared 4 bases from V and 5 bases from J, leaving 6 bases between. The length of the CDR3 is 11 residues. Germline V lookup: CDR1 SGHNT, CDR2 YYREEE (reference sequence).

V usage is TRBV5-6 and J usage is TRBJ2-2; tentatively, D is TRBD2 (5 bases). The CDR3 consists of 16 residues. V was clipped by 2 bases and J by 0 bases, with 11 bases between them. Germline CDR1 SGHDT, CDR2 YYEEEE. CDR3 DNA: TGTGCCAGCAGCTTATTGAGGGAACCGAACACCGGGGAGCTGTTTTTT. Translated, it gives CASSLLREPNTGELFF.

CDR3 sequence (DNA): TGTGCCAGCAGTGGACTAGCGGGATACAATGAGCAGTTCTTC. As protein: CASSGLAGYNEQFF. The chain is built from TRBV27 and TRBJ2-1, with 12 bases aligning to TRBD2. The CDR3 sequence is 14 residues long. Germline CDR1 reads MNHEY; CDR2 reads SMNVEV (reference sequence). Trimming took 5 bases from V and 4 from J; bases not matched to a gene: 0.

The CDR3 sequence: CATSVGIWSEQFF. Written as DNA, the CDR3 is TGTGCCACCAGTGTGGGCATCTGGTCGGAGCAGTTCTTC. The genes are TRBV24-1 and TRBJ2-1; no clear D. Per the germline V gene, CDR1 is KGHDR and CDR2 is SFDVKD. CDR3 length equals 13 residues. Trimming removed 5 bases at V and 10 bases at J, with 14 bases between.

This clone was counted between two and nine times. The chain joins TRBV5-1 to TRBJ2-1; 10 positions match TRBD2. The CDR3 has 15 amino acids. The junction had 0 bases not matched to a gene; V was cut back by 2 bases and J by 1 base. CDR1 SGHRS and CDR2 YFSETQ come from the germline V gene. This CDR3 reads CASSFSGGSYNEQFF. The CDR3, as DNA: TGCGCCAGCAGCTTTAGCGGGGGGTCCTACAATGAGCAGTTCTTC.

J is TRBJ1-1 and V is TRBV6-5, with D possibly being TRBD1 (5 bases). V was cut by 5 bases and J by 9 bases, with 16 bases left in between. The CDR3 length is 13 residues. Germline-derived CDR1 and CDR2 are MNHEY and SVGAGI. CDR3 in amino acids: CASSLGAGVQAFF. The CDR3 nucleotides are TGTGCCAGCAGTCTCGGGGCCGGGGTTCAAGCTTTCTTT.

J is TRBJ1-1 and V is TRBV6-5, with D unclear. V lost 0 bases, J lost 1 base, and 12 bases lay in between. This CDR3 spans 16 amino acids. Germline-derived CDR1 and CDR2 are MNHEY and SVGAGI. The CDR3 nucleotides read TGTGCCAGCAGTTACTCGTACCTTAGTTGGAACACTGAAGCTTTCTTT. This encodes CASSYSYLSWNTEAFF.

The chain joins TRBV5-6 to TRBJ2-1, with a weak D call TRBD1 (7 bases). The CDR3 runs to 14 residues. V lost 6 bases and J lost 2, with 12 bases in between. The V gene's germline CDR1 is SGHDT and CDR2 YYEEEE. The CDR3 is CASNRGGAYNEQFF. DNA of the CDR3: TGTGCCAGCAACAGGGGAGGTGCCTACAATGAGCAGTTCTTC.

V usage is TRBV3-1 (or the pseudogene TRBV3-2) and J usage is TRBJ2-5; D possibly corresponds to TRBD2 (6 bases). CDR1 and CDR2 (germline): LGHDT, YNNKEL (reference sequence). The CDR3 length is 18 residues. With 0 bases removed from V and 2 bases from J, the gap between germline ends came to 19 bases. DNA for the CDR3: TGTGCCAGCAGCCAAGATCCGATCGGAGGGGCCGAGCAAGAGACCCAGTACTTC. Translating gives CASSQDPIGGAEQETQYF.

This chain links TRBV11-2 with TRBJ1-2; 7 positions match TRBD1. Germline V gives CDR1 SGHAT, CDR2 FQNNGV. CDR3 length: 13 amino acids. V shed 6 bases, J shed 7 bases, and the junction held 8 bases outside the gene matches. The CDR3 spells CASRKQGSGGYTF. Written as DNA, the CDR3 is TGTGCCAGCAGGAAACAGGGGTCCGGTGGCTACACCTTC.

J is TRBJ2-3 and V is TRBV5-1; possible D gene TRBD1, 6 bases. Per the germline V gene, CDR1 is SGHRS and CDR2 is YFSETQ. V was trimmed by 4 bases and J by 4 bases, leaving 16 bases between them. The CDR3 length is 15 residues. This chain's CDR3 is CASSPQPGDSDTQYF. CDR3 coding DNA: TGCGCCAGCAGCCCGCAGCCAGGGGATTCAGATACGCAGTATTTT.

This clone was seen only once. The chain employs TRBV5-1 and TRBJ2-5; 9 bases align to TRBD1. CDR1 is SGHRS and CDR2 is YFSETQ in the germline V gene. This CDR3 is built from 15 residues. Trimming removed 2 bases from V and 5 bases from J; junction bases left unmatched: 7. The CDR3 region has the DNA TGCGCCAGCAGCTTTTCACAGGGGGCGGTGGAGACCCAGTACTTC. This encodes CASSFSQGAVETQYF.

The chain uses TRBV29-1 and TRBJ2-2; the match to TRBD2 covers 7 bases. Germline V CDR1 and CDR2: SQVTM, ANQGSEA. V gave up 6 bases and J gave up 1 base; unmatched junction bases: 5. The CDR3 sequence is 14 residues long. The CDR3 spells CSVTTSRNTGELFF. The CDR3 DNA reads as TGCAGCGTCACGACTAGCCGGAACACCGGGGAGCTGTTTTTT.

V and J are TRBV6-5 and TRBJ2-1, with D perhaps TRBD1 (5 bases). Trimming pared 5 bases from V and 0 bases from J, leaving 11 bases between. CDR3 length equals 15 residues. Germline-derived CDR1 and CDR2 are MNHEY and SVGAGI. CDR3 in DNA: TGTGCCAGCAGTAGGAGACAGAGCTCCTACAATGAGCAGTTCTTC. Amino acid sequence: CASSRRQSSYNEQFF.

The genes are TRBV7-8 and TRBJ1-1; D gene unclear. The V gene's germline CDR1 is SGHVS and CDR2 FQNEAQ. This CDR3 is 14 amino acids long. The V end was cut by 4 bases, the J end by 4 bases, with 13 bases between. The CDR3 sequence is CASSYVEYFTEAFF. The CDR3 DNA sequence: TGTGCCAGCAGCTACGTTGAGTATTTCACTGAAGCTTTCTTT.

This chain links TRBV5-6 with TRBJ1-1, with D unresolved. This CDR3 has 13 residues. The ends were cut back, 0 bases at V and 6 bases at J, with 9 bases in the middle. CDR1 is SGHDT and CDR2 is YYEEEE in the germline V gene. This CDR3 is CASSLVGGPEAFF. The CDR3, as DNA: TGTGCCAGCAGCTTGGTTGGCGGACCTGAAGCTTTCTTT.

The chain joins TRBV10-3 to TRBJ2-5; the D is unclear. Germline V CDR1 and CDR2: ENHRY, SYGVKD. V was shortened by 7 bases and J by 4 bases, with 19 bases between the two germline ends. The CDR3 is 15 amino acids. This CDR3 is CAITETGLNRETQYF. In nucleotides, the CDR3 is TGTGCCATCACCGAAACCGGGCTCAATAGAGAGACCCAGTACTTC.

The chain is built from TRBV13 and TRBJ2-2, with D possibly TRBD1 on 6 matching bases. V shed 1 base and J shed 5 bases, with 11 bases lying between them. Germline V gene lookup returns CDR1 PRHDT and CDR2 FYEKMQ (reference sequence). The CDR3 is 15 amino acids. Here the CDR3 DNA reads TGTGCCAGCAGCTTAGTACAGGGAAGGACCGGGGAGCTGTTTTTT. As protein: CASSLVQGRTGELFF.

The V gene is TRBV4-1, the J gene TRBJ2-5; a possible D gene is TRBD1 (5 bases). Germline CDR1 and CDR2: MGHRA and YSYEKL. The CDR3 sequence is 15 residues long. V dropped 0 bases and J dropped 5 bases, with 13 bases sitting between them. This chain's CDR3 is CASSQDARVRETQYF. Written as DNA, the CDR3 is TGCGCCAGCAGCCAAGATGCCAGGGTCCGTGAGACCCAGTACTTC.

This chain links TRBV18 with TRBJ2-5; 8 positions match TRBD2. Germline values: CDR1 KGHSH, CDR2 LQKENI. The CDR3 totals 15 residues. The J segment lost 5 bases and the V segment lost 1 base, leaving 6 bases of the junction unmatched. The CDR3 region is CASSPLSGDGETQYF. The CDR3 DNA reads TGTGCCAGCTCACCACTTAGCGGGGATGGTGAGACCCAGTACTTC.

This clone occurred a few times. The chain joins TRBV5-4 to TRBJ2-7; 7 bases align to TRBD1. The V and J ends lost 5 bases and 6 bases, in that order; junction bases with no gene match: 5. The germline gives CDR1 SGHNT, CDR2 YYREEE (reference sequence). The CDR3 consists of 12 residues. The CDR3 loop is CASRGTDSEQYF. DNA for the CDR3: TGTGCCAGCAGGGGGACAGACTCCGAGCAGTACTTC. The whole variable domain, filled in from reference TRBV5-4 and TRBJ2-7, reads ETGVTQSPTHLIKTRGQQVTLRCSSQSGHNTVSWYQQALGQGPQFIFQYYREEENGRGNFPPRFSGLQFPNYSSELNVNALELDDSALYLCASRGTDSEQYFGPGTRLTVT.

Concerning this clone itself: Given a much more abundant clone one base away, this may be a read error. The chain uses TRBV4-2 and TRBJ1-5, with no clear D. With 0 bases removed from V and 2 bases from J, the gap between germline ends came to 8 bases. Germline values: CDR1 LGHNA, CDR2 YNFKEQ. The CDR3 runs to 15 residues. The CDR3 loop is CASSQDGRRNQPQHF. CDR3 in DNA: TGTGCCAGCAGCCAAGACGGGCGGCGCAATCAGCCCCAGCATTTT.

V gene TRBV30 combines with J gene TRBJ2-4, with D possibly TRBD2 on 5 matching bases. Trimming stripped 3 bases from V and 8 bases from J, with 8 bases between. This CDR3 spans 11 amino acids. The germline V gene encodes CDR1 GTSNPN and CDR2 SVGIG (reference sequence). The DNA of the CDR3 is TGTGCCTGGAGGGCCGGGGACATTCAGTACTTC. This codes for CAWRAGDIQYF.

This chain joins TRBV5-4 and TRBJ2-2; 10 bases fit TRBD1. CDR3 length equals 16 residues. Unmatched junction bases numbered 9, after V lost 4 bases and J lost 6 bases. The germline CDR1 and CDR2 sequences are SGHNT and YYREEE (reference sequence). CDR3 amino acids: CASSARDRGYPGELFF. The CDR3 nucleotides read TGTGCCAGCAGCGCCCGGGACAGGGGATATCCCGGGGAGCTGTTTTTT.

This chain uses TRBV19 with TRBJ1-2, with a possible D match to TRBD1 (6 bases). CDR1 and CDR2 (germline): LNHDA, SQIVND (reference sequence). V was trimmed by 8 bases and J by 4 bases, leaving 11 bases between them. There are 12 residues in the CDR3. The CDR3 coding sequence is TGTGCCAGTTTTAAGGGGGGCTATGGCTACACCTTC. Encoded protein: CASFKGGYGYTF.

The V and J genes are TRBV28 and TRBJ1-1, with 8 positions matching TRBD1. The CDR3 length is 16 residues. Germline lookup yields CDR1 MDHEN and CDR2 SYDVKM. V lost 2 bases and J lost 2; bases outside the gene matches: 7. CDR3 amino acids: CASSLRQGAGNTEAFF. CDR3 DNA sequence: TGTGCCAGCAGTTTACGGCAGGGGGCCGGAAACACTGAAGCTTTCTTT.